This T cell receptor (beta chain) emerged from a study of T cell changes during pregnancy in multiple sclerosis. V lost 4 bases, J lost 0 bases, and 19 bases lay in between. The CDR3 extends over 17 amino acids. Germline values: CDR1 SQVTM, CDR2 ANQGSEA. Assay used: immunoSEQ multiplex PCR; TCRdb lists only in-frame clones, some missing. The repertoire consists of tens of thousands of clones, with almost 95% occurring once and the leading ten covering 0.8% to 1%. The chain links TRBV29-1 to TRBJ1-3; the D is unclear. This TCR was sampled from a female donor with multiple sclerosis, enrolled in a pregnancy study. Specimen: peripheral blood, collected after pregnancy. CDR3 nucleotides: TGCAGCGTTGCTTTTTCCACCGGACTGATCTCTGGAAACACCATATATTTT. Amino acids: CSVAFSTGLISGNTIYF.